This TCR beta chain was sequenced in a study of blood T cell repertoires in COVID-19. At the level of the study: The cDNA or gDNA used as material had been derived from T cells, B-cell-depleted T cells, or PBMCs.

Original processing notes: Reference gene primer amplification yielded estimated nucleated cell counts. Sequenced by immunoSEQ multiplex PCR; TCRdb stores in-frame clones only, minus some. V, J and clone size reflect that table, while D and trimming were determined from the DNA. The table shows about 310,000 clones, with around 90% occurring only once. Specimen: peripheral blood. The clonotype originates from a man aged 50-60 years with active or convalescent COVID-19.

CDR3 bases: TGTGCCAGTAGTAGGGCGAGAAATCAGCCCCAGCATTTT. As protein: CASSRARNQPQHF. The chain recombines TRBV19 with TRBJ1-5, with no clear D. CDR3 size: 13 residues. The germline V and J ends were trimmed by 4 bases and 4 bases, with 8 bases remaining between them. Germline V lookup: CDR1 LNHDA, CDR2 SQIVND (reference sequence).